Shown below are 22 T cell receptor beta chains from a single sample sequenced in a study of identifying expanded T cells in peripheral blood. Clones were sequenced by immunoSEQ multiplex PCR, and TCRdb holds only the in-frame ones, with some missing. The repertoire includes 55,000 to 60,000 clones, more than 70% of them detected once, and around 3.5% sits in the top ten. The sample was blood. These receptors originate from a person aged 18 to 69 in good health.

The V call is TRBV5-1, the J call TRBJ1-4, with 7 bases fitting TRBD1. The germline V gene encodes CDR1 SGHRS and CDR2 YFSETQ. This CDR3 contains 22 residues. The V segment lost 3 bases and the J segment 8 bases; nucleotides outside the gene matches: 31. CDR3 DNA: TGCGCCAGCAGCTCTTGGCGGTTACGTGACAGGGAGCGTTCCGAGGATGCGGAAAAACTGTTTTTT. Amino acid sequence: CASSSWRLRDRERSEDAEKLFF.

This clone was seen a few times. The chain couples TRBV10-3 to TRBJ2-7, with 11 bases matching TRBD2. The CDR3 covers 14 residues. CDR1 ENHRY and CDR2 SYGVKD come from the germline V gene. The V segment lost 10 bases and the J segment 1 base; nucleotides outside the gene matches: 6. The chain's CDR3 is CATRGLAESYEQYF. CDR3 nucleotide sequence: TGTGCCACCAGGGGACTAGCGGAGTCCTACGAGCAGTACTTC.

The V gene is TRBV5-1, the J gene TRBJ1-1, with D tentatively TRBD1 (5 bases). The V end was cut by 1 base, the J end by 4 bases, with 11 bases between. There are 14 residues in the CDR3. Germline V CDR1 and CDR2: SGHRS, YFSETQ. CDR3 in amino acids: CASSLQGLGTEAFF. CDR3 sequence (DNA): TGCGCCAGCAGCTTGCAGGGATTAGGCACTGAAGCTTTCTTT.

V and J are TRBV11-2 and TRBJ2-4, with TRBD2 matching over 13 bases. V lost 6 bases and J lost 4; bases outside the gene matches: 0. Per the germline V gene, CDR1 is SGHAT and CDR2 is FQNNGV. The CDR3 is 14 amino acids. The CDR3 spells CASRTSGGKNIQYF. The CDR3 coding sequence is TGTGCCAGCAGGACTAGCGGGGGGAAAAACATTCAGTACTTC.

This clone appeared a single time. The CDR3 spells CASSLATILAGVDEQFF. DNA for the CDR3: TGTGCCAGCAGCTTAGCTACTATCCTTGCGGGAGTAGATGAGCAGTTCTTC. J is TRBJ2-1 and V is TRBV7-9; 7 bases align to TRBD2. This CDR3 comprises 17 residues. Per germline, CDR1 SEHNR and CDR2 FQNEAQ (reference sequence). Trimming removed 0 bases from V and 8 bases from J; junction bases left unmatched: 13.

The chain carries TRBV30 and TRBJ1-1; 9 nucleotides align to TRBD1. Germline V gives CDR1 GTSNPN, CDR2 SVGIG (reference sequence). This CDR3 is built from 14 residues. V was pared by 0 bases and J by 5 bases, with 4 bases of the junction left unmatched. The CDR3: CAWSVGQGLTEAFF. In DNA, the CDR3 is TGTGCCTGGAGTGTAGGACAGGGGTTGACTGAAGCTTTCTTT.

Turning to this clone: At one end the junction does not follow the germline gene, possibly because of a read error. The gene calls are TRBV4-3 and TRBJ1-3; D is perhaps TRBD1 (5 bases). Germline V gene lookup returns CDR1 LGHNA and CDR2 YSLEER. This CDR3 is built from 14 residues. The CDR3 loop reads CASSKDPGGNTIYF. The CDR3, as DNA: TGCGCCAGCAGCAAAGACCCAGGGGGAAACACCATATATTTT.

The CDR3 coding sequence is TGTGCCAGCAGTTGGGGACTAGCGGGAAGGAATGAGCAGTTCTTC. The encoded protein is CASSWGLAGRNEQFF. V is TRBV7-8 and J is TRBJ2-1, with 13 bases matching TRBD2. The trim removed 6 bases at V and 7 bases at J, leaving 6 bases unmatched. This CDR3 is built from 15 residues. In germline, CDR1 is SGHVS, CDR2 FQNEAQ.

The chain employs TRBV7-3 and TRBJ1-1; 7 bases line up with TRBD1. The trim removed 6 bases at V and 0 bases at J, leaving 7 bases unmatched. Germline values: CDR1 SGHTA, CDR2 FQGTGA. The CDR3 runs 15 residues. The CDR3 reads CASRHRGGVNTEAFF. The CDR3 region has the DNA TGTGCCAGCAGACACAGGGGAGGGGTGAACACTGAAGCTTTCTTT. Using reference TRBV7-3 and TRBJ1-1 for the parts outside the CDR3, the full variable domain is GAGVSQTPSNKVTEKGKYVELRCDPISGHTALYWYRQSLGQGPEFLIYFQGTGAADDSGLPNDRFFAVRPEGSVSTLKIQRTERGDSAVYLCASRHRGGVNTEAFFGQGTRLTVV.

The chain links TRBV14 to TRBJ2-3; 13 bases map to TRBD2. The ends lost 1 base at V and 1 base at J; junction bases unmatched: 5. Germline V gene sequence: CDR1 SGHDN, CDR2 FVKESK. The CDR3 is 18 amino acids. The CDR3 nucleotides read TGTGCCAGCAGCCAAGGACTAGCGGGGGGATGGGGCACAGATACGCAGTATTTT. As protein: CASSQGLAGGWGTDTQYF.

The rearrangement joins TRBV5-6 to TRBJ1-2; 8 bases fit TRBD1. The V gene's germline CDR1 is SGHDT and CDR2 YYEEEE. V trimming: 4 bases; J trimming: 0 bases; junction bases outside the gene matches: 14. The CDR3 is 18 amino acids. CDR3 DNA: TGTGCCAGCAGCCGTATTCCGGGACAGGTGATCGCTAACTATGGCTACACCTTC. Protein: CASSRIPGQVIANYGYTF.

This chain connects TRBV29-1 to TRBJ2-5; D is unclear. The CDR3 consists of 14 residues. CDR1 is SQVTM and CDR2 is ANQGSEA in the germline V gene. V lost 6 bases and J lost 2, with 16 bases in between. CDR3 sequence reads: CSVPPGGRQETQYF. CDR3 DNA sequence: TGCAGCGTCCCCCCCGGCGGTCGGCAAGAGACCCAGTACTTC.

This sequence joins TRBV10-3 and TRBJ2-1; 8 bases fit TRBD2. Germline lookup yields CDR1 ENHRY and CDR2 SYGVKD. The CDR3 sequence is 15 residues long. The J segment lost 10 bases and the V segment lost 11 bases, leaving 19 bases of the junction unmatched. The CDR3 DNA is TGTGCCGCGAGGTCGGGGGGGACTCCCAGTCGAGAGCAGTTCTTC. It translates to CAARSGGTPSREQFF.

The J gene is TRBJ2-1, the V gene TRBV11-3, with TRBD2 as a possible D gene (6 bases). The germline gives CDR1 SGHNT, CDR2 YENEEA. This CDR3 region has 13 residues. The germline V and J ends were trimmed by 3 bases and 8 bases, with 11 bases remaining between them. The DNA of the CDR3 is TGTGCCAGCAGCTTGGGGGGTGAGGATGAGCAGTTCTTC. Residues: CASSLGGEDEQFF.

This chain uses TRBV2 with TRBJ1-2, with 8 bases identical to TRBD1. The trim removed 11 bases at V and 4 bases at J, leaving 9 bases unmatched. This CDR3 is 13 amino acids long. The V gene's germline CDR1 is SNHLY and CDR2 FYNNEI. CDR3 protein: CASKGQGAYGYTF. CDR3 bases: TGTGCCTCCAAAGGACAGGGAGCCTATGGCTACACCTTC.

The CDR3 DNA follows: TGTGCCAGCAGTTTAAGTGGACAGGGGTCCGGGGAGCTGTTTTTT. This gives the protein CASSLSGQGSGELFF. J is TRBJ2-2 and V is TRBV28; 9 bases match TRBD1. The CDR3 has 15 amino acids. Per germline, CDR1 MDHEN and CDR2 SYDVKM. Losses at the gene ends were 2 bases for V and 6 bases for J; bases not matched to a gene: 4.

This chain links TRBV5-1 with TRBJ2-2, with D perhaps assigned TRBD1 or TRBD2 (5 bases each). The germline CDR1 and CDR2 sequences are SGHRS and YFSETQ. The CDR3 length is 16 residues. Trimming shortened V by 1 base and J by 5 bases, and 15 bases separated the two germline ends. The CDR3 region is CASSLNGDAGTGELFF. The CDR3, as DNA: TGCGCCAGCAGCTTGAATGGGGACGCAGGAACCGGGGAGCTGTTTTTT.

V is TRBV18 and J is TRBJ1-4, with D perhaps TRBD1 (6 bases). V was trimmed by 5 bases and J by 4 bases, leaving 14 bases between them. Germline values: CDR1 KGHSH, CDR2 LQKENI. The CDR3 is 15 residues long. The CDR3 region has the DNA TGTGCCAGCTCATCCTCAGGGGCTAATAATGAAAAACTGTTTTTT. It yields the protein CASSSSGANNEKLFF.

The V and J genes are TRBV5-1 and TRBJ1-1; D is perhaps TRBD1 (6 bases). This CDR3 contains 14 residues. Trimming removed 6 bases at V and 1 base at J, with 13 bases between. In germline, CDR1 is SGHRS, CDR2 YFSETQ. CDR3 protein: CASTPDRRNTEAFF. As DNA, the CDR3 is TGCGCCAGCACGCCAGACAGGCGGAACACTGAAGCTTTCTTT.

This chain uses TRBV2 with TRBJ2-3; 7 bases are shared with TRBD2. Germline V gene lookup returns CDR1 SNHLY and CDR2 FYNNEI. The CDR3 consists of 14 residues. The V gene end was trimmed by 8 bases and the J gene end by 0 bases; junction bases not matched to a gene: 5. In nucleotides, the CDR3 is TGTGCCAGCGGGGGACTACTTAGCACAGATACGCAGTATTTT. It is translated as CASGGLLSTDTQYF.

This clone has only one observation. The chain uses TRBV7-9 and TRBJ1-1, with D possibly matching TRBD1 (6 bases). The CDR3 has 13 residues. Trimming left V 2 bases short and J 4 bases short, with 8 bases between. The germline V gene has CDR1 SEHNR and CDR2 FQNEAQ (reference sequence). CDR3 residues: CASSLTGSTEAFF. The CDR3 DNA reads as TGTGCCAGCAGCTTAACAGGGTCCACTGAAGCTTTCTTT.

The CDR3 region has the DNA TGTGCCAGCAGCCCTAGGACTAGCGGCTACAATGAGCAGTTCTTC. It encodes CASSPRTSGYNEQFF. This sequence joins TRBV5-6 and TRBJ2-1; 10 bases align to TRBD2. The CDR3 contains 15 residues. V lost 4 bases, J lost 3 bases, and 4 bases stayed unmatched. Germline CDR1 is SGHDT and CDR2 is YYEEEE.